This is a list of T cell receptor beta chains from one sample in a study of CD8 T cells in Susac syndrome. One entry per CDR3 protein, called by TCRdb with MiXCR from the immunoSEQ multiplex PCR reads. The data contain roughly 180,000 distinct CDR3 sequences, roughly 95% of them seen just once; the ten biggest clones take up 0.08% to 0.11%. The sample was CD4+ T cells from PBMCs. These receptors all come from a human donor in good health. The CDR3 runs from the conserved cysteine through the conserved F or W. Each record gives: clone size, D gene, J gene, V gene, CDR3 DNA, CDR3 protein. The D gene is left open where the match is weak. Size is stated for part of the rows, as once, few or many counts, or as a class when the clone is expanded.

once . TRBJ1-4 TRBV7-9 TGTGCCAGCAGCCGATCCTCGGGTGTTGAAAAACTGTTTTTT CASSRSSGVEKLFF
. . TRBJ2-7 TRBV30 TGTGCCTGGAGTTCTCAGGAGCAGTACTTC CAWSSQEQYF
. TRBD2 TRBJ2-1 TRBV20-1 TGCAGTGCTAGAGATACTAGCGGCGGCTATGAGCAGTTCTTC CSARDTSGGYEQFF
once . TRBJ1-1 TRBV7-8 TGTGCCAGCAGCTTCTCCGAGGAGACTGAAGCTTTCTTT CASSFSEETEAFF
. . TRBJ1-1 TRBV6-2/TRBV6-3 TGTGCCAGCACCCTTCGCCCCTTCAACACTGAAGCTTTCTTT CASTLRPFNTEAFF
. . TRBJ1-4 TRBV20-1 TGCAGTGCCCTTCGGCCGGAACACGAAAAACTGTTTTTT CSALRPEHEKLFF
. . TRBJ1-1 TRBV12-3/TRBV12-4 TGTGCCAGCAGTTTGGCGGGGAGGAGTACTGAAGCTTTCTTT CASSLAGRSTEAFF
. TRBD2 TRBJ2-1 TRBV20-1 TGCAGTGCAATAGTACTAGCGGGCAATGAGCAGTTCTTC CSAIVLAGNEQFF
. TRBD1 TRBJ2-7 TRBV20-1 TGCAGTGCTAGGGCTCCGGGACAGGGGACAAACGAGCAGTACTTC CSARAPGQGTNEQYF
. . TRBJ2-7 TRBV27 TGTGCCAGCAGCGACAGGATCCACGAGCAGTACTTC CASSDRIHEQYF
once TRBD2 TRBJ2-5 TRBV28 TGTGCCAGCAGTCTGATGACCCTAGCGGGACCCTCGGGGGAGACCCAGTACTTC CASSLMTLAGPSGETQYF
. TRBD1 TRBJ1-2 TRBV18 TGTGCCAGCTCACCTTACGGACAGGGAGCTAACTATGGCTACACCTTC CASSPYGQGANYGYTF
once . TRBJ2-2 TRBV27 TGTGCCAGCAGTTTGGGGGACGGCACCGGGGAGCTGTTTTTT CASSLGDGTGELFF
. . TRBJ2-5 TRBV30 TGTGCCTGGAGGGGGAGGTTCGAGACCCAGTACTTC CAWRGRFETQYF
. . TRBJ2-1 TRBV30 TGTGCCTGGAGTCCCCCCTCCTACAATGAGCAGTTCTTC CAWSPPSYNEQFF
. . TRBJ2-1 TRBV7-8 TGTGCCAGCAGCTTAGGAGGGGGGTACGAGCAGTTCTTC CASSLGGGYEQFF
. . TRBJ2-6 TRBV4-3 TGCGCCACTACTTGGAGGGAGACTGGGGCCAACGTCCTGACTTTC CATTWRETGANVLTF
. . TRBJ2-5 TRBV3-1 TGTGCCAGCAGCCAAGTTCCGGAGGCGACCCAGTACTTC CASSQVPEATQYF
. . TRBJ2-5 TRBV27 TGTGCCAGCAGTACCCACCAAGAGACCCAGTACTTC CASSTHQETQYF
once . TRBJ2-3 TRBV29-1 TGCAGCGTTGATGATACGCAGTATTTT CSVDDTQYF
. . TRBJ1-1 TRBV15 TGTGCCACCAGCAGAGATCTGAGTAACACTGAAGCTTTCTTT CATSRDLSNTEAFF
. TRBD2 TRBJ2-7 TRBV6-2/TRBV6-3 TGTGCCAGCAGTTACCCCGGACTAGCGGGAGTAAACGAGCAGTACTTC CASSYPGLAGVNEQYF
. . TRBJ1-5 TRBV30 TGTGCCTGGAGCGTAGGGAGTTCGGGCAATCAGCCCCAGCATTTT CAWSVGSSGNQPQHF
. . TRBJ1-2 TRBV18 TGTGCCAGCTCACACACGACGGGAGCTTATGGCTACACCTTC CASSHTTGAYGYTF
. TRBD1 TRBJ1-2 TRBV7-3 TGTGCCAGCAGCCCAGGGGGTATCGGGTATGGCTACACCTTC CASSPGGIGYGYTF
. TRBD1 TRBJ2-5 TRBV24-1 TGTGCCTCTGCCGGGACAGGGCGGGAGACCCAGTACTTC CASAGTGRETQYF
once . TRBJ2-7 TRBV28 TGTGCCAGCAGTGGGGGGGACAGGTCGACTCCCTACGAGCAGTACTTC CASSGGDRSTPYEQYF
. . TRBJ2-3 TRBV4-3 TGCGCCAGCAGCCAAGGGTTAGGGGCTAGCACAGATACGCAGTATTTT CASSQGLGASTDTQYF
. TRBD1 TRBJ1-5 TRBV6-1 TGTGCCACCAACTTGAAGGGACAGGGCATTAGGATTCAGCCCCAGCATTTT CATNLKGQGIRIQPQHF
. TRBD1 TRBJ1-5 TRBV15 TGTGCCACGAGGAGGGACAGGGGATTACAGCCCCAGCATTTT CATRRDRGLQPQHF
. TRBD1 TRBJ2-7 TRBV12-3/TRBV12-4 TGTGCCAGCACTTACAGGGGGATTGGCGAGCAGTACTTC CASTYRGIGEQYF
. . TRBJ2-2 TRBV29-1 TGCAGCGCTGGAGGTTACACCGGGGAGCTGTTTTTT CSAGGYTGELFF
. . TRBJ2-1 TRBV3-1 TGTGCCAGCAGCCTAGCGGAGAATGAGCAGTTCTTC CASSLAENEQFF
. . TRBJ2-7 TRBV3-1 TGTGCCAGCAGCCAAGTAGGAGGGTACGAGCAGTACTTC CASSQVGGYEQYF
. TRBD1 TRBJ2-5 TRBV12-3/TRBV12-4 TGTGCCAGCAGTCACTGGGACAGGGGGGGCGAGACCCAGTACTTC CASSHWDRGGETQYF
. TRBD1 TRBJ1-2 TRBV7-9 TGTGCCAGCAGCTCCGTGGACAGGGAAAACTATGGCTACACCTTC CASSSVDRENYGYTF
. . TRBJ2-1 TRBV14 TGTGCCAGCAGCCCCCTGGGGCAGGGAGGGGGCAATGAGCAGTTCTTC CASSPLGQGGGNEQFF
. . TRBJ2-2 TRBV29-1 TGCAGCGTTGAATGGGCCGCGGACACCGGGGAGCTGTTTTTT CSVEWAADTGELFF
. TRBD1 TRBJ2-7 TRBV28 TGTGCCAGCAGATTCGGACAGGGGTCCTACGAGCAGTACTTC CASRFGQGSYEQYF
. . TRBJ2-5 TRBV18 TGTGCCAGCTCCTGGGCAGCCCAAGAGACCCAGTACTTC CASSWAAQETQYF
. . TRBJ2-5 TRBV7-2 TGTGCCAGCAGCGTCGAACCCCAAGAGACCCAGTACTTC CASSVEPQETQYF
. TRBD2 TRBJ2-5 TRBV6-6 TGTGCCAGCACGGGGGGACGGGAGACCCAGTACTTC CASTGGRETQYF
. TRBD2 TRBJ2-3 TRBV9 TGTGCCAGCAGCGTGGGCGGGAGGGCCGGAGATACGCAGTATTTT CASSVGGRAGDTQYF
. TRBD2 TRBJ2-7 TRBV6-5 TGTGCCAGCAGTTACTATGTGGGGGGGGACTACGAGCAGTACTTC CASSYYVGGDYEQYF
. . TRBJ2-1 TRBV24-1 TGTGCCACCAGTGGAGTGAGGGGGAACCATGAGCAGTTCTTC CATSGVRGNHEQFF
. TRBD1 TRBJ1-2 TRBV2 TGTGCCAGCAGTCTGAAACAGGGGGCGAACTATGGCTACACCTTC CASSLKQGANYGYTF
. TRBD2 TRBJ2-1 TRBV6-6 TGTGCCAGCAGACCAGCGGGAGACGTCTACAATGAGCAGTTCTTC CASRPAGDVYNEQFF
. . TRBJ2-4 TRBV24-1 TGTGCCACCAGTGATTTGGGCAGGCTAAACATTCAGTACTTC CATSDLGRLNIQYF
. . TRBJ1-2 TRBV7-2 TGTGCCAGCAGCTTACCAGGGGATGGCTACACCTTC CASSLPGDGYTF
. . TRBJ2-7 TRBV7-2 TGTGCCAGCAGCTTAGTATCCGCCTACGAGCAGTACTTC CASSLVSAYEQYF
. TRBD2 TRBJ2-1 TRBV5-1 TGCGCCAGCAGCTTATCCCTCGCGGGAGGCGGTCCTGAGCAGTTCTTC CASSLSLAGGGPEQFF
. . TRBJ2-5 TRBV29-1 TGCAGCGTAGTAGTCTTGGGGGAGACCCAGTACTTC CSVVVLGETQYF
. . TRBJ2-1 TRBV24-1 TGTGCCACCAGTGATTTGCAGGTTCGGCGGAATGAGCAGTTCTTC CATSDLQVRRNEQFF
few . TRBJ2-7 TRBV2 TGTGCCAGCAGTCTAGACTACTACGAGCAGTACTTC CASSLDYYEQYF
. . TRBJ2-5 TRBV3-1 TGTGCCAGCAGCCAGCGTCGAGGACAAGAGACCCAGTACTTC CASSQRRGQETQYF